These 14 T cell receptor beta chains were all obtained from the same sample, sequenced in a study of Ad26.COV2.S vaccination and SARS-CoV-2 variants (dated by TCRdb to the early 2020s). The library was obtained by the immunoSEQ multiplex PCR assay. TCRdb re-hosts the immuneACCESS table, in-frame sequences only. Its copies lack some clones; in the studies checked, an unresolved V gene accounts for under half of them, and the cause for the rest is not known. In this sample the table shows fewer than 400,000 clones, 75% to 90% of which occur a single time. Approximately 1.9% of the sample belongs to the ten largest clones. What this sample's treatment or condition label stands for: 15 to 20 received Ad26.COV2.S at low or high dose, single or two shots; roughly five received placebo; per-sample allocation not given. For vaccine and placebo recipients, the sequenced repertoires came from samples collected on day 63 after the first injection.

Sequenced material: peripheral blood, taken in a trial of Ad26.COV2.S vaccine versus placebo. Receptors were obtained from a person between 18 and 65 years old who received the Ad26.COV2.S COVID-19 vaccine or a placebo.

The J gene is TRBJ2-5, the V gene TRBV9, with TRBD1 matching 11 bases. V was pared by 3 bases and J by 2 bases, with 12 bases of the junction left unmatched. In germline, CDR1 is SGDLS, CDR2 YYNGEE. The CDR3 extends over 18 amino acids. The CDR3: CASSAGGRGQGDQETQYF. Here the CDR3 DNA reads TGTGCCAGCAGCGCGGGAGGTCGGGGACAGGGGGATCAAGAGACCCAGTACTTC.

CDR3 sequence: CASSPSPRGPHSPLHF. The CDR3 coding sequence is TGTGCCAGCAGCCCTAGTCCCCGGGGCCCGCATTCACCCCTCCACTTT. The chain employs TRBV3-1 (or the pseudogene TRBV3-2) and TRBJ1-6; a weak D match, TRBD1 (5 bases). This CDR3 region has 16 residues. V lost 4 bases to trimming and J lost 8 bases, with 18 bases between them. Per germline, CDR1 LGHDT and CDR2 YNNKEL (reference sequence).

In this sample, this clone turned up a few times. The genes are TRBV27 and TRBJ2-7; 9 nucleotides line up with TRBD1. Germline assignment: CDR1 MNHEY and CDR2 SMNVEV (reference sequence). V trimming: 6 bases; J trimming: 5 bases; junction bases outside the gene matches: 17. The CDR3 sequence is 17 residues long. CDR3: CASSGGQGRRRIHEQYF. DNA of the CDR3: TGTGCCAGCAGCGGGGGACAGGGAAGAAGAAGGATCCACGAGCAGTACTTC.

The chain employs TRBV5-1 and TRBJ2-1; 10 bases align to TRBD2. J was trimmed by 3 bases and V by 0 bases; bases with no gene match: 3. CDR3 length: 16 amino acids. Germline loops: CDR1 SGHRS, CDR2 YFSETQ. The CDR3 region is CASSLVPSGGYNEQFF. CDR3 nucleotide sequence: TGCGCCAGCAGCTTGGTCCCTAGCGGGGGCTACAATGAGCAGTTCTTC.

Worth noting for this clone: This sample also contains other DNA sequences that code for the same CDR3. The chain recombines TRBV14 with TRBJ2-5; D unclear. The germline CDR1 and CDR2 sequences are SGHDN and FVKESK. This CDR3 is 12 amino acids long. V lost 1 base and J 4 bases, leaving 4 bases between the germline ends. CDR3 residues: CASSQVAETQYF. Here the CDR3 DNA reads TGTGCCAGCAGCCAAGTAGCAGAGACCCAGTACTTC.

V gene TRBV30 combines with J gene TRBJ1-2; D is possibly TRBD1 (5 bases). V lost 4 bases, J lost 8 bases, and 14 bases lay in between. Germline V gives CDR1 GTSNPN, CDR2 SVGIG (reference sequence). CDR3 size: 12 residues. In DNA form, the CDR3 reads TGTGCCTGGACCGTACAGGTGGGAGGCTACACCTTC. It encodes CAWTVQVGGYTF.

This chain joins TRBV28 and TRBJ1-6, with a weak D call TRBD1 (5 bases). The CDR3 runs 15 residues. Trimming pared 5 bases from V and 8 bases from J, leaving 16 bases between. Germline V gives CDR1 MDHEN, CDR2 SYDVKM. The CDR3 sequence: CASSPPGIFYSPLHF. The DNA for the CDR3 is TGTGCCAGCAGTCCCCCAGGGATCTTTTATTCACCCCTCCACTTT.

In this sample, this clone turned up once. The DNA is left out, because the CDR3 cannot be placed on it with certainty; the CDR3 is given as TCRdb lists it. V and J are TRBV5-1 and TRBJ1-4. The CDR3 is made up of 13 amino acids, end residues included. Germline CDR1 SGHRS, CDR2 YFSETQ. CDR3 sequence reads: CASSSSWVEKLFF.

This chain joins TRBV6-5 and TRBJ2-5, with D perhaps matching TRBD1 or TRBD2 (5 bases each). Germline V gives CDR1 MNHEY, CDR2 SVGAGI. This CDR3 comprises 13 residues. Trimming shortened V by 0 bases and J by 5 bases, and 7 bases separated the two germline ends. Here the CDR3 reads CASSYSWGETQYF. DNA for the CDR3: TGTGCCAGCAGTTACTCGTGGGGGGAGACCCAGTACTTC.

V gene TRBV6-5 combines with J gene TRBJ2-3; D may be TRBD1 or TRBD2 (5 bases each). This CDR3 is built from 15 residues. V was shortened by 6 bases and J by 3 bases, with 16 bases between the two germline ends. Germline V gene lookup returns CDR1 MNHEY and CDR2 SVGAGI. The CDR3 sequence is CASRSLGGMTDTQYF. The CDR3 DNA is TGTGCCAGCAGAAGTCTTGGGGGTATGACAGATACGCAGTATTTT.

The V call is TRBV7-9, the J call TRBJ2-7, with D possibly being TRBD2 (6 bases). Germline V lookup: CDR1 SEHNR, CDR2 FQNEAQ (reference sequence). CDR3 length: 14 residues. Trimming shortened V by 5 bases and J by 6 bases, and 17 bases separated the two germline ends. CDR3 protein: CASSPGGPGGEQYF. In nucleotides, the CDR3 is TGTGCCAGCAGCCCCGGGGGACCTGGAGGCGAGCAGTACTTC.

The chain recombines TRBV24-1 with TRBJ1-2; a weak D match, TRBD1 (5 bases). Germline loops: CDR1 KGHDR, CDR2 SFDVKD. This CDR3 is built from 13 residues. Between the trimmed V and J ends, which lost 7 bases and 2 bases, there was a span of 10 bases. The CDR3 DNA sequence: TGTGCCACCAGAGCAGGGTTCAACTATGGCTACACCTTC. Its protein is CATRAGFNYGYTF.

Written as DNA, the CDR3 is TGTGCCAGCAGCCTCCACACCGGGGAGCTGTTTTTT. Protein product: CASSLHTGELFF. The chain carries TRBV7-8 and TRBJ2-2, with unresolved D. This CDR3 has 12 residues. Trimming stripped 5 bases from V and 3 bases from J, with 4 bases between. Germline loops: CDR1 SGHVS, CDR2 FQNEAQ.

V gene TRBV19 combines with J gene TRBJ2-3; D is possibly TRBD2 (5 bases). This CDR3 contains 16 residues. V shed 6 bases and J shed 2 bases, with 18 bases lying between them. Germline values: CDR1 LNHDA, CDR2 SQIVND (reference sequence). DNA for the CDR3: TGTGCCAGTAGGGTGAATAGCGTAATAGTCACAGATACGCAGTATTTT. It translates to CASRVNSVIVTDTQYF.